A single sample is the source of the 4 T cell receptor beta chains below, sequenced in a study of PD-1 blockade in classical Hodgkin lymphoma. Clones were sequenced by immunoSEQ multiplex PCR, and TCRdb holds only the in-frame ones, with some missing. Of approximately 65,000 clones in the sample, around 90% are singletons; the top ten hold roughly 8%. Described time point: cycle 4 day 1 (C4D1), after more than 5 weeks of nivolumab. Patients all relapsed after autologous stem cell transplantation, and there was variation in brentuximab vedotin exposure. The sequencing used peripheral blood mononuclear cells (PBMCs), collected before the fourth cycle of nivolumab. These receptor sequences come from a human donor with classical Hodgkin lymphoma.

The chain joins TRBV11-3 to TRBJ2-2; D is unresolved. Trimming stripped 3 bases from V and 4 bases from J, with 3 bases between. Germline V CDR1 and CDR2: SGHNT, YENEEA. The CDR3 loop spans 12 amino acids. Here the CDR3 DNA reads TGTGCCAGCAGCTTCGCCACCGGGGAGCTGTTTTTT. Protein sequence: CASSFATGELFF.

V is TRBV27 and J is TRBJ1-1; D unclear. CDR1 MNHEY and CDR2 SMNVEV come from the germline V gene (reference sequence). This CDR3 comprises 12 residues. Trimming removed 9 bases at V and 2 bases at J, with 10 bases between. The CDR3 spells CASTAANTEAFF. The CDR3 coding sequence is TGTGCCAGTACAGCGGCCAACACTGAAGCTTTCTTT.

This CDR3 is CASTQGINEQFF. The CDR3 DNA reads as TGTGCCAGCACCCAAGGTATCAATGAGCAGTTCTTC. V is TRBV11-2 and J is TRBJ2-1; D is unresolved. CDR3 size: 12 residues. V was shortened by 7 bases and J by 6 bases, with 10 bases between the two germline ends. Per germline, CDR1 SGHAT and CDR2 FQNNGV.

V is TRBV2 and J is TRBJ2-1; TRBD1 matches at 11 bases. Losses at the gene ends were 6 bases for V and 2 bases for J; bases not matched to a gene: 6. The V gene's germline CDR1 is SNHLY and CDR2 FYNNEI. This CDR3 has 16 residues. CDR3 bases: TGTGCCAGCAGCAGGACAGGGGGCGAGGCCTACAATGAGCAGTTCTTC. It yields the protein CASSRTGGEAYNEQFF.